The TCR beta chain described here comes from a study of blood T cell repertoires in COVID-19. The germline gives CDR1 MGHDK, CDR2 SYGVNS. The CDR3 covers 14 residues. Trimming shortened V by 2 bases and J by 0 bases, and 5 bases separated the two germline ends. Original data processing: Reference gene primer amplification gave nucleated cell count estimates. Libraries were prepared by immunoSEQ multiplex PCR; TCRdb keeps only in-frame clonotypes and omits some of them. D and trimming come from the DNA, and the V and J calls and clone size come from that table. The repertoire holds 300,000 to 450,000 clones, with over 75% as singletons. Participant age was about 18 to 89 years, and participants resided in around 24 US areas. Two negative PCRs, clearance, or symptom resolution characterized the recovered Cohort 3 donors.

This clonotype was obtained from a man younger than 35 who had recovered from COVID-19. Sequenced: PBMCs or T cells enriched from blood (not recorded which). The chain joins TRBV25-1 to TRBJ1-3; D is undetermined. CDR3 loop: CASSERSSGNTIYF. DNA of the CDR3: TGTGCCAGCAGTGAAAGGAGCTCTGGAAACACCATATATTTT.